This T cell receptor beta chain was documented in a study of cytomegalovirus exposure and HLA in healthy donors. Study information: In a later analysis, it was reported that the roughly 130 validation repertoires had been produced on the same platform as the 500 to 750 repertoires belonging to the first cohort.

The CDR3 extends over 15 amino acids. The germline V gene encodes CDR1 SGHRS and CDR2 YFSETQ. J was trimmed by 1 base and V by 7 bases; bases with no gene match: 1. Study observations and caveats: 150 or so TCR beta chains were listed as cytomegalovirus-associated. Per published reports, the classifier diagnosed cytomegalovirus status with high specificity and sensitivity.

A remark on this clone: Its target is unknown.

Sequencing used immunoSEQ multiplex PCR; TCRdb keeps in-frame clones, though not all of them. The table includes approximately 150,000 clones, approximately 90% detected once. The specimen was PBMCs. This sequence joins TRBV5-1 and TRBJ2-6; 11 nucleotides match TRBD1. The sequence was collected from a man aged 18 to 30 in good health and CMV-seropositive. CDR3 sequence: CASGDRGSGANVLTF. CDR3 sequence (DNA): TGCGCCAGCGGGGACAGGGGGTCTGGGGCCAACGTCCTGACTTTC. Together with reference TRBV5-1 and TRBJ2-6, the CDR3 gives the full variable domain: KAGVTQTPRYLIKTRGQQVTLSCSPISGHRSVSWYQQTPGQGLQFLFEYFSETQRNKGNFPGRFSGRQFSNSRSEMNVSTLELGDSALYLCASGDRGSGANVLTFGAGSRLTVL.